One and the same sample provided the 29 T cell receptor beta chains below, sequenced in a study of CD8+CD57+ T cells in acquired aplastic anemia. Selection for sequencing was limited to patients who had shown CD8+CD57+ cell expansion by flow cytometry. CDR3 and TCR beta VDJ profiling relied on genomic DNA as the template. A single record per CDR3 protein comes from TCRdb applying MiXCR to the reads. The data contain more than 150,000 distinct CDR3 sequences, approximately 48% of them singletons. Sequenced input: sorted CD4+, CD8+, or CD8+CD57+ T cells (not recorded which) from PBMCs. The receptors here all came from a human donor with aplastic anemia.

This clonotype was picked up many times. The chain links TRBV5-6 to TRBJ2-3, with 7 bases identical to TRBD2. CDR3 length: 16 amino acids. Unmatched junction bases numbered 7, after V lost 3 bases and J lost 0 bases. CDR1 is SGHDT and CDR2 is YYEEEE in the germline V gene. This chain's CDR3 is CASSWGLSFSTDTQYF. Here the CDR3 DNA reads TGTGCCAGCAGCTGGGGACTATCCTTTAGCACAGATACGCAGTATTTT.

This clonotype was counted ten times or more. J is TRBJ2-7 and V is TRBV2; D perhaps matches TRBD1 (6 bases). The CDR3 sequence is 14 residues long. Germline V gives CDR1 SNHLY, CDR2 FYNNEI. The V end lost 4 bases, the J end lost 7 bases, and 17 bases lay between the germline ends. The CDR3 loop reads CASSATGTTGEQYF. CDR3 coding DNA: TGTGCCAGCAGTGCAACCGGGACCACAGGGGAGCAGTACTTC.

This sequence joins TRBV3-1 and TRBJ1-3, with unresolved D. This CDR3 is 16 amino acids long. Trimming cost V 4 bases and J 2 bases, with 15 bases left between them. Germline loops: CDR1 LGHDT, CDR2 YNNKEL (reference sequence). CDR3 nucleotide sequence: TGTGCCAGCAGCCCCACCCTGGGGTTTACTGGAAACACCATATATTTT. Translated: CASSPTLGFTGNTIYF.

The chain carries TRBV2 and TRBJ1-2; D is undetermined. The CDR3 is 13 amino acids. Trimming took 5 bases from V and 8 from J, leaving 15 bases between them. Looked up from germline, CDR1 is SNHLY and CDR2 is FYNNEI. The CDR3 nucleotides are TGTGCCAGCAGTCCTGAGAGGGCGGGCGGCTACACCTTC. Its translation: CASSPERAGGYTF.

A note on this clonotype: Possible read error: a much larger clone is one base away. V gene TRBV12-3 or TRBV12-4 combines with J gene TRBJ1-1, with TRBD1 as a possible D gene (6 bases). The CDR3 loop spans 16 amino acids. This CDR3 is CAGSYRTEKQGTEAFF. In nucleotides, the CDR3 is TGTGCCGGCAGTTATCGGACAGAAAAGCAGGGCACTGAAGCTTTCTTT.

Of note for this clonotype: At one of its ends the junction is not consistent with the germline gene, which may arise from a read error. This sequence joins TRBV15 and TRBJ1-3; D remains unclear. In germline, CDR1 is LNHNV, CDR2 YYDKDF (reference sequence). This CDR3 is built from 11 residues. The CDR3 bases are TGTGCCACCAGCAGAGGTGGGAGAGCGGATTTT. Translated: CATSRGGRADF.

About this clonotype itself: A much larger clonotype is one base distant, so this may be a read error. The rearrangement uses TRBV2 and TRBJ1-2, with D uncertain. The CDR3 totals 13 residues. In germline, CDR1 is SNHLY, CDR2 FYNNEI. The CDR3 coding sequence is TGTGCCAGCATAGGGTACAATAACTATTGCTACACCTTC. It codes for CASIGYNNYCYTF.

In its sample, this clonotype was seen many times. CDR3 coding DNA: TGTGCCAGCAGCGTATTCTCAGGAGAAGCTTTCTTT. It codes for CASSVFSGEAFF. The chain couples TRBV9 to TRBJ1-1; D uncertain. The CDR3 has 12 residues. V lost 1 base and J lost 8, with 9 bases in between. Germline V gene data show CDR1 as SGDLS and CDR2 as YYNGEE.

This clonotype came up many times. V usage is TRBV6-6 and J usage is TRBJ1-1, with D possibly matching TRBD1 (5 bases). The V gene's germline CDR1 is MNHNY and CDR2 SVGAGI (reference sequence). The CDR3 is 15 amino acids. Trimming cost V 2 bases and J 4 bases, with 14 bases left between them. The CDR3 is CASSYGRDFGTEAFF. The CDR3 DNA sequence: TGTGCCAGCAGTTACGGCCGGGACTTCGGCACTGAAGCTTTCTTT.

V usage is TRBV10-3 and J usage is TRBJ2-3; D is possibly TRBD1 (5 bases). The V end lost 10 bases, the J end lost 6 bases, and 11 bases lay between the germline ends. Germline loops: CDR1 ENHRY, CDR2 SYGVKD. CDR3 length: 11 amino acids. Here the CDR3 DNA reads TGTGCCACCTATGGGGCGGATACGCAGTATTTT. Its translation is CATYGADTQYF.

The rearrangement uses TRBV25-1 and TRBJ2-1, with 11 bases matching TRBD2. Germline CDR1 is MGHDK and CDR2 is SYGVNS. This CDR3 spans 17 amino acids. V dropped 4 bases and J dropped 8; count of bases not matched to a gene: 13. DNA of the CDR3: TGTGCCAGCAGTGCTGATTGGACTAGCGGGCGGTCGGATGAGCAGTTCTTC. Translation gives CASSADWTSGRSDEQFF. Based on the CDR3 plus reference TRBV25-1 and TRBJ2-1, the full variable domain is EADIYQTPRYLVIGTGKKITLECSQTMGHDKMYWYQQDPGMELHLIHYSYGVNSTEKGDLSSESTVSRIRTEHFPLTLESARPSHTSQYLCASSADWTSGRSDEQFFGPGTRLTVL.

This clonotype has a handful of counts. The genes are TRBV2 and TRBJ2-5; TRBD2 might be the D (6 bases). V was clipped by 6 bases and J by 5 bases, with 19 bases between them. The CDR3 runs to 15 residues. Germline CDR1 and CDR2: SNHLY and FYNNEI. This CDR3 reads CASSGGGGEMETQYF. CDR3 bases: TGTGCCAGCAGCGGAGGCGGAGGGGAGATGGAGACCCAGTACTTC.

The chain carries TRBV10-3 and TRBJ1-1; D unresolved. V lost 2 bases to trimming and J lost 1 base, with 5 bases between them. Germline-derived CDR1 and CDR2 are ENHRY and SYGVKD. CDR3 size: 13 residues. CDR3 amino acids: CAISERQNTEAFF. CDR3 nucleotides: TGTGCCATCAGTGAGCGACAGAACACTGAAGCTTTCTTT.

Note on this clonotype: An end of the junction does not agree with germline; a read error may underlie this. This CDR3 is CASGMEDLANSPIHF. CDR3 bases: TGTGCCAGTGGTATGGAGGACCTCGCGAATTCACCCATCCACTTT. The genes are TRBV19 and TRBJ1-6; D ambiguous. CDR3 length equals 15 residues. In germline, CDR1 is LNHDA, CDR2 SQIVND (reference sequence).

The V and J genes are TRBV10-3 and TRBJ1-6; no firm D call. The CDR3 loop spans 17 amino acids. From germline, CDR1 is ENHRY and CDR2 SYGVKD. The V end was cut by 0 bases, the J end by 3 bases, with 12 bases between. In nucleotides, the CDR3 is TGTGCCATCAGTGAGTCGACCCCACGTGGCTATAATTCACCCCTCCACTTT. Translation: CAISESTPRGYNSPLHF.

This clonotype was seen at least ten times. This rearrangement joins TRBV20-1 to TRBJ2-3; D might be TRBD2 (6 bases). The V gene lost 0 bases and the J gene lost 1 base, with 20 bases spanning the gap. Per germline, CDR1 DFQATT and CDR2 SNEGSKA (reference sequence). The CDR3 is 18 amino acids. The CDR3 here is CSARDIGGKGKGTDTQYF. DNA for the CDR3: TGCAGTGCTAGAGATATTGGCGGGAAGGGGAAAGGCACAGATACGCAGTATTTT.

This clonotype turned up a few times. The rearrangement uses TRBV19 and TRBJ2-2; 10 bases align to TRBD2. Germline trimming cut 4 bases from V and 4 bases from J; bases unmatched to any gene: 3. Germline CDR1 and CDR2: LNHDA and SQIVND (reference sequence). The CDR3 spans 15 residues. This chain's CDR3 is CASSTAGGVTGELFF. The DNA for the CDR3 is TGTGCCAGTAGTACAGCGGGAGGGGTCACCGGGGAGCTGTTTTTT. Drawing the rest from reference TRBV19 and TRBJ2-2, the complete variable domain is DGGITQSPKYLFRKEGQNVTLSCEQNLNHDAMYWYRQDPGQGLRLIYYSQIVNDFQKGDIAEGYSVSREKKESFPLTVTSAQKNPTAFYLCASSTAGGVTGELFFGEGSRLTVL.

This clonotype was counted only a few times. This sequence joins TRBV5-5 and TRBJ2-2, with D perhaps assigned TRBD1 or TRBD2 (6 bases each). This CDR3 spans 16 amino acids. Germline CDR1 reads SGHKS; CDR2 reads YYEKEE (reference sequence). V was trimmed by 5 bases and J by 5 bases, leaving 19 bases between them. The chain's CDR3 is CASSRRAGTQTGELFF. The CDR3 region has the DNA TGTGCCAGCAGTAGGAGGGCCGGGACACAGACCGGGGAGCTGTTTTTT.

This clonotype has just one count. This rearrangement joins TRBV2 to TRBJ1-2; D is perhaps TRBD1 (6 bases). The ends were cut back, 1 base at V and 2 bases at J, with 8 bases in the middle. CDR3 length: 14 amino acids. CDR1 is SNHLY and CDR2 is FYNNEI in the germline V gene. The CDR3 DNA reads TGTGCCAGCAGTGAAGGGACAGCAAACTATGGCTACACCTTC. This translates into CASSEGTANYGYTF. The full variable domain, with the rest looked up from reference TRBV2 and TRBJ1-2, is EPEVTQTPSHQVTQMGQEVILRCVPISNHLYFYWYRQILGQKVEFLVSFYNNEISEKSEIFDDQFSVERPDGSNFTLKIRSTKLEDSAMYFCASSEGTANYGYTFGSGTRLTVV.

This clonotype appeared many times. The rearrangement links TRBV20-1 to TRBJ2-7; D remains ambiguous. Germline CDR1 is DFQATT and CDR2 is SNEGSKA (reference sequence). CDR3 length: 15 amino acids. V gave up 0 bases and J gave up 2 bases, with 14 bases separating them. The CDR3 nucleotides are TGCAGTGCTAGAGATCCAGTGCGGACCCCCTACGAGCAGTACTTC. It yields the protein CSARDPVRTPYEQYF.

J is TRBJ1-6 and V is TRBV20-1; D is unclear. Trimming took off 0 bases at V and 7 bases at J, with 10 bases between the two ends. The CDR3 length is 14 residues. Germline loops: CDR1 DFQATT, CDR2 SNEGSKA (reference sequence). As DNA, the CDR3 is TGCAGTGCTAGAGATCCGCGGGAGAATTCACCCCTCCACTTT. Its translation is CSARDPRENSPLHF.

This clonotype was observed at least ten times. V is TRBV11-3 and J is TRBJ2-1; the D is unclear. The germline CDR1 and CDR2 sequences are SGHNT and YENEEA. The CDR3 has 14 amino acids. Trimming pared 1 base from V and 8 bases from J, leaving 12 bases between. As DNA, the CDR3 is TGTGCCAGCAGCTTAGGGGTCTCGGGTGATGAGCAGTTCTTC. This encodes CASSLGVSGDEQFF.

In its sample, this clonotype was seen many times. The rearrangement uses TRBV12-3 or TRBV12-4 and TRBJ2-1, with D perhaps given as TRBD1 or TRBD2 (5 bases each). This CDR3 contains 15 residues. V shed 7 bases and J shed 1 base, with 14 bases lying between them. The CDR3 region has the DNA TGTGCCAGCATCCACAGGACTTCATCCTACAATGAGCAGTTCTTC. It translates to CASIHRTSSYNEQFF.

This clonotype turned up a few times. The CDR3 nucleotides read TGCGCCAGCAGCCACCCCCGGCGGGGGCCAGGATCCTACAATGAGCAGTTCTTC. Amino acids: CASSHPRRGPGSYNEQFF. The chain couples TRBV4-1 to TRBJ2-1; a weak D match, TRBD2 (7 bases). CDR3 size: 18 residues. V lost 3 bases and J lost 1, with 19 bases in between. Germline assignment: CDR1 MGHRA and CDR2 YSYEKL.

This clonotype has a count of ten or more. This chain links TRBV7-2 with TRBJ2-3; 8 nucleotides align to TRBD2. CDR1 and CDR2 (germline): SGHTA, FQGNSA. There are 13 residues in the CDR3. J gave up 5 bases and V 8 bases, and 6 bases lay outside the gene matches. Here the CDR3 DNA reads TGTGCCAGCGGGCGAGCGGGGGTAGATACGCAGTATTTT. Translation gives CASGRAGVDTQYF.

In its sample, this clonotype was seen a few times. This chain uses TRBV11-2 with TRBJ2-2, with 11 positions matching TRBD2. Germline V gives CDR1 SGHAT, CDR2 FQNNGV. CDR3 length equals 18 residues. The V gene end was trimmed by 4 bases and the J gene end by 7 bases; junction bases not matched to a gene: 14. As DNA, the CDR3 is TGTGCCAGCAGCTCGATGAGGAGACTAGCGGGGAGGTTCGGGGAGCTGTTTTTT. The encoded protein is CASSSMRRLAGRFGELFF.

The CDR3 coding sequence is TGTGCCACCAGTGAATTACAGGGAGTACCCGATCAGCCCCAGCATTTT. Amino acid sequence: CATSELQGVPDQPQHF. V gene TRBV24-1 combines with J gene TRBJ1-5, with D maybe TRBD1 (6 bases). This CDR3 is 16 amino acids long. CDR1 is KGHDR and CDR2 is SFDVKD in the germline V gene. V was cut by 4 bases and J by 5 bases, with 17 bases left in between.

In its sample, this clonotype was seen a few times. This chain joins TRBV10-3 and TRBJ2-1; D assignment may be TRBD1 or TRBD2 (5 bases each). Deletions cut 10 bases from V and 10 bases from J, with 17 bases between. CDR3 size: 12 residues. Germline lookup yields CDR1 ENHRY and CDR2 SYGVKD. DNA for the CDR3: TGTGCCACAGGTCCCGAGGGGCTAGAGCAGTTCTTC. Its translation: CATGPEGLEQFF.

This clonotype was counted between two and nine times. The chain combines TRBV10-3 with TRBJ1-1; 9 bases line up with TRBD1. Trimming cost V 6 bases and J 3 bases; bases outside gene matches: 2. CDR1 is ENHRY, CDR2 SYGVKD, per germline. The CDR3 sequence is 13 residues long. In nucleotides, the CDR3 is TGTGCCATCAGGGACAGGGGTGACACTGAAGCTTTCTTT. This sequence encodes CAIRDRGDTEAFF.